This T cell receptor beta chain was recorded in a study of T-cell reconstitution after alpha-beta-depleted transplantation in children. Looked up from germline, CDR1 is SGHTA and CDR2 is FQGNSA. V lost 10 bases, J lost 2 bases, and 15 bases lay in between. The CDR3 totals 13 residues. A TCRbeta library incorporating unique molecular identifiers was prepared. MiXCR, run by TCRdb on the PCR reads, gives a single entry per CDR3 protein. The table lists approximately 85,000 distinct CDR3 sequences, around 15% of them singletons, with around a fifth in the top ten. The chain is built from TRBV7-2 and TRBJ2-7, with D uncertain. The sequence was collected from a male patient aged 2 to 9 who had a stem cell transplant for acute lymphoblastic leukemia, so the T cells may come from the graft donor. Specimen: PBMCs, mostly from graft donor cells, collected 180 days after TCRalphabeta/CD19-depleted stem cell transplant. The CDR3 DNA follows: TGTGCCACCCCCTCCCTGGACCCCTACGAGCAGTACTTC. This sequence encodes CATPSLDPYEQYF.